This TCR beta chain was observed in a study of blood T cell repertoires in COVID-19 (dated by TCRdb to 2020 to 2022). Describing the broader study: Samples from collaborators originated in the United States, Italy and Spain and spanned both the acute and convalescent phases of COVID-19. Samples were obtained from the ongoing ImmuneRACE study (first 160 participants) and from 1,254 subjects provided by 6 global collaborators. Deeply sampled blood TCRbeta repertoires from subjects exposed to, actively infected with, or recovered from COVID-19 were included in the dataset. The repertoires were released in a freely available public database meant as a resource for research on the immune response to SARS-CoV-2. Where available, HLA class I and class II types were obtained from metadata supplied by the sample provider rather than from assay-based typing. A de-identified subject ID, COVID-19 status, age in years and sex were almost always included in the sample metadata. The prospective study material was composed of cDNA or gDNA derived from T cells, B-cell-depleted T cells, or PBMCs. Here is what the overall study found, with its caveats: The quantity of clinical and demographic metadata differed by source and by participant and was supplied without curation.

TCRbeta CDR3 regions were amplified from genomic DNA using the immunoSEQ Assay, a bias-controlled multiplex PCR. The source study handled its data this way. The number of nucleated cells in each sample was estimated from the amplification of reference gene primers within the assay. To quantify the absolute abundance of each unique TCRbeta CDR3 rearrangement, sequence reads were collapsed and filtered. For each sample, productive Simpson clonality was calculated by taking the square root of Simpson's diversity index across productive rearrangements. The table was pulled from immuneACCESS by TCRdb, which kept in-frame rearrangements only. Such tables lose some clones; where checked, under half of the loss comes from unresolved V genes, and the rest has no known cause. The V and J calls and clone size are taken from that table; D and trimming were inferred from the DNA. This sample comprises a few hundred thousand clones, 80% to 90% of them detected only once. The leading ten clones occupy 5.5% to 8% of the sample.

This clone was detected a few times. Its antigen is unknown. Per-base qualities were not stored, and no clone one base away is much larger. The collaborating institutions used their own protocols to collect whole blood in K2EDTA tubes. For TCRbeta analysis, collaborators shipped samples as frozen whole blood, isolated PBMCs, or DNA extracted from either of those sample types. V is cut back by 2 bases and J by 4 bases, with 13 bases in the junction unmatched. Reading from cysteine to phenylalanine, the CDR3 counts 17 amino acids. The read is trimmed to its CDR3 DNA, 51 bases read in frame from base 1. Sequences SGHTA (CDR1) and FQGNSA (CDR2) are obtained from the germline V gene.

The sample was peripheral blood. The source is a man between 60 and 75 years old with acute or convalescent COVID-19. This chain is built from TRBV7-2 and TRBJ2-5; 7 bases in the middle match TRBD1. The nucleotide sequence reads TGTGCCAGCAGCTTATTTCCGAGGGGGCGATCGGGAGAGACCCAGTACTTC. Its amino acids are CASSLFPRGRSGETQYF.